Presented here are 11 T cell receptor beta chains from one specimen sequenced in a study of blood T cell repertoires in COVID-19. Assay: immunoSEQ multiplex PCR; the TCRdb copy retains only in-frame clones and omits some. The table records 150,000 to 200,000 clones, about 86% of them present only once. Sequenced input: peripheral blood. The receptors stem from a man aged 50 to 60 with active or convalescent COVID-19.

This chain links TRBV7-2 with TRBJ2-2; TRBD2 agrees at 8 bases. Germline CDR1 is SGHTA and CDR2 is FQGNSA. This CDR3 is built from 15 residues. Trimming at V came to 3 bases and at J to 6 bases, leaving 6 bases not matched to a gene. CDR3 sequence reads: CASSFHGGAPGELFF. The CDR3 DNA reads TGTGCCAGCAGCTTTCACGGGGGGGCCCCCGGGGAGCTGTTTTTT.

This rearrangement joins TRBV14 to TRBJ1-6, with TRBD1 matching 7 bases. From germline, CDR1 is SGHDN and CDR2 FVKESK. V trimming: 2 bases; J trimming: 8 bases; junction bases outside the gene matches: 15. The CDR3 runs to 18 residues. CDR3 in amino acids: CASSQRMSSSGGDSPLHF. In DNA form, the CDR3 reads TGTGCCAGCAGCCAAAGAATGTCGTCGTCAGGGGGTGATTCACCCCTCCACTTT.

The CDR3 DNA is TGTGCCAGCAGCTCTGGGGACAGCTTACTATTTGGCTACACCTTC. Amino acid sequence: CASSSGDSLLFGYTF. The chain is built from TRBV5-6 and TRBJ1-2, with 7 nucleotides matching TRBD1. Germline loops: CDR1 SGHDT, CDR2 YYEEEE. V was pared by 3 bases and J by 7 bases, with 12 bases of the junction left unmatched. The CDR3 is 15 residues long.

There are a few counts of this clone. This sequence joins TRBV27 and TRBJ1-4; 9 bases fit TRBD1. This CDR3 comprises 14 residues. Germline CDR1 and CDR2: MNHEY and SMNVEV (reference sequence). The ends lost 6 bases at V and 4 bases at J; junction bases unmatched: 3. CDR3: CASRRQGDNEKLFF. The CDR3 DNA reads TGTGCCAGCAGGAGACAGGGGGATAATGAAAAACTGTTTTTT. The full variable domain, completed using reference TRBV27 and TRBJ1-4, is EAQVTQNPRYLITVTGKKLTVTCSQNMNHEYMSWYRQDPGLGLRQIYYSMNVEVTDKGDVPEGYKVSRKEKRNFPLILESPSPNQTSLYFCASRRQGDNEKLFFGSGTQLSVL.

The gene calls are TRBV5-1 and TRBJ2-7; 10 positions agree with TRBD1. There are 15 residues in the CDR3. CDR1 and CDR2 from the germline V gene are SGHRS and YFSETQ. V shed 6 bases and J 2 bases; nucleotides not matched to a gene: 8. CDR3 DNA: TGCGCCAGCATGGCGACAGGGGGCCTCACCTACGAGCAGTACTTC. It codes for CASMATGGLTYEQYF.

The V and J genes are TRBV19 and TRBJ1-2; 9 nucleotides match TRBD1. Per the germline V gene, CDR1 is LNHDA and CDR2 is SQIVND (reference sequence). Trimming removed 8 bases from V and 7 bases from J; junction bases left unmatched: 5. The CDR3 contains 12 residues. CDR3 loop: CASSTGGPGYTF. The CDR3 DNA reads TGTGCCAGTTCCACAGGGGGCCCTGGCTACACCTTC.

In regard to this clone: The junction and the germline gene differ at one end; a read error may be behind it. J is TRBJ1-4 and V is TRBV3-1 (or the pseudogene TRBV3-2), with TRBD1 matching 8 bases. The CDR3 contains 14 residues. Germline-derived CDR1 and CDR2 are LGHDT and YNNKEL (reference sequence). CDR3 residues: CASSPGTGYEKLFF. The DNA for the CDR3 is TGTGCCAGCAGTCCCGGGACAGGCTATGAGAAACTGTTTTTT.

The chain uses TRBV7-3 and TRBJ2-5; TRBD1 matches 7 bases. V dropped 5 bases and J dropped 1; count of bases not matched to a gene: 10. The CDR3 covers 16 residues. Germline-derived CDR1 and CDR2 are SGHTA and FQGTGA. CDR3 residues: CASSPNTGAIQETQYF. The DNA of the CDR3 is TGTGCCAGCAGCCCTAATACAGGGGCGATCCAAGAGACCCAGTACTTC.

The CDR3 coding sequence is TGTGCCAGCAGTTTTGAGGGATATAGCAATCAGCCCCAGCATTTT. Amino acid sequence: CASSFEGYSNQPQHF. The rearrangement uses TRBV27 and TRBJ1-5; D gene ambiguous. Germline V gives CDR1 MNHEY, CDR2 SMNVEV (reference sequence). V shed 3 bases and J shed 0 bases, with 9 bases lying between them. The CDR3 is made up of 15 amino acids.

The sample holds one count of this clone. J is TRBJ2-7 and V is TRBV2; D ambiguous. CDR3 size: 11 residues. Trimming removed 10 bases from V and 2 bases from J, with 9 bases in between. The germline V gene encodes CDR1 SNHLY and CDR2 FYNNEI. The CDR3 DNA reads as TGTGCCATTACAGATACCTACGAGCAGTACTTC. It yields the protein CAITDTYEQYF.

The chain has TRBV5-1 and TRBJ2-2, with D perhaps matching TRBD1 (5 bases). The V and J ends lost 3 bases and 2 bases respectively, with 11 bases between them. Germline-derived CDR1 and CDR2 are SGHRS and YFSETQ. This CDR3 region has 15 residues. The DNA for the CDR3 is TGCGCCAGCAGCTGGACATACTTAAACACCGGGGAGCTGTTTTTT. Its protein product is CASSWTYLNTGELFF. Variable domain in full (rest from reference TRBV5-1 and TRBJ2-2): KAGVTQTPRYLIKTRGQQVTLSCSPISGHRSVSWYQQTPGQGLQFLFEYFSETQRNKGNFPGRFSGRQFSNSRSEMNVSTLELGDSALYLCASSWTYLNTGELFFGEGSRLTVL.